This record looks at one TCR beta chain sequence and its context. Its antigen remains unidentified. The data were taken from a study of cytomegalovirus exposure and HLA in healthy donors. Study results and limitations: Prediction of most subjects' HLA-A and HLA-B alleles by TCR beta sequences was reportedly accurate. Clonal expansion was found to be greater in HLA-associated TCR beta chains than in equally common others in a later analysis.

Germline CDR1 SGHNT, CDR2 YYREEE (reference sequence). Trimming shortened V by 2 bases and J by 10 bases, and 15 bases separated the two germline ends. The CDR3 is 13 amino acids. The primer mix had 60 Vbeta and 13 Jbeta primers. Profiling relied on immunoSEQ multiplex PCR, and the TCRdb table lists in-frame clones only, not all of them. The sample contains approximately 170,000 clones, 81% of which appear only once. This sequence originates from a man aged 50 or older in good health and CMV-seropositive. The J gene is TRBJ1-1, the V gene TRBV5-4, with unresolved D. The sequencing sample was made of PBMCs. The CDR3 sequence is CASSFSAGRRAFF. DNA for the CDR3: TGTGCCAGCAGCTTTTCGGCCGGAAGGAGAGCTTTCTTT.